The 29 T cell receptor beta chains reported below all come from one sample, sequenced in a study of post-analysis software for immune sequencing data. Study conclusions and caveats: TRBV5-6, TRBV5-1 and TRBV20-1 belonged to a set of roughly 5 TRBV segments that were more frequent in patients than controls.

These TCRs' antigens remain unknown. Unique-molecular-identifier-tagged TCR beta cDNA libraries were used. MiXCR was run by TCRdb on the PCR reads, yielding one entry per CDR3 protein. The sample has about 540,000 distinct CDR3 sequences; roughly 34% are singletons. The sequenced material came from blood. The receptors here all came from a girl aged 2-17 years with multiple sclerosis.

This chain links TRBV4-1 with TRBJ1-2; D is ambiguous. The CDR3 is 14 residues long. Germline CDR1 MGHRA, CDR2 YSYEKL. The ends were cut back, 2 bases at V and 5 bases at J, with 12 bases in the middle. The CDR3 reads CASSQMPGGYGYTF. CDR3 DNA sequence: TGCGCCAGCAGCCAAATGCCGGGAGGATATGGCTACACCTTC.

About this clonotype: At one end the junction does not follow the germline gene, possibly because of a read error. CDR3 sequence (DNA): TGTGCCACCAGCAGAGGCGACAGGGTTACCGGGGAGCGGTTTTTT. It specifies CATSRGDRVTGERFF. This chain links TRBV15 with TRBJ2-2; TRBD1 matches 7 bases. In germline, CDR1 is LNHNV, CDR2 YYDKDF (reference sequence). The CDR3 extends over 15 amino acids.

This clonotype was found a few times. The chain is built from TRBV10-3 and TRBJ2-5, with D unclear. V shed 3 bases and J shed 5 bases, with 19 bases lying between them. The germline CDR1 and CDR2 sequences are ENHRY and SYGVKD. The CDR3 spans 16 residues. The CDR3 DNA sequence: TGTGCCATCAGTGAAGGTCTACGGCAGACCCTCGAGACCCAGTACTTC. It codes for CAISEGLRQTLETQYF.

Only a few counts were recorded for this clonotype. V is TRBV4-2 and J is TRBJ1-1; TRBD1 might be the D (5 bases). This CDR3 spans 15 amino acids. Germline V gene data show CDR1 as LGHNA and CDR2 as YNFKEQ. Deletions cut 2 bases from V and 1 base from J, with 11 bases between. The CDR3 sequence: CASSQPGPKNTEAFF. The CDR3 region has the DNA TGTGCCAGCAGCCAACCGGGACCGAAGAACACTGAAGCTTTCTTT.

There are a few counts of this clonotype. V and J are TRBV7-2 and TRBJ1-5; the match to TRBD1 covers 8 bases. The CDR3 runs to 16 residues. V shed 0 bases and J 5 bases; nucleotides not matched to a gene: 6. Germline assignment: CDR1 SGHTA and CDR2 FQGNSA. CDR3 nucleotides: TGTGCCAGCAGCTTAGCGCAGGGGGCAGGAGATCAGCCCCAGCATTTT. This translates into CASSLAQGAGDQPQHF. The entire variable domain, with the rest obtained from reference TRBV7-2 and TRBJ1-5, is as follows: GAGVSQSPSNKVTEKGKDVELRCDPISGHTALYWYRQSLGQGLEFLIYFQGNSAPDKSGLPSDRFSAERTGGSVSTLTIQRTQQEDSAVYLCASSLAQGAGDQPQHFGDGTRLSIL.

This rearrangement joins TRBV7-9 to TRBJ2-7; D unclear. The CDR3 is 13 amino acids. V shed 5 bases and J shed 7 bases, with 15 bases lying between them. Looked up from germline, CDR1 is SEHNR and CDR2 is FQNEAQ (reference sequence). CDR3 bases: TGTGCCAGCAGCCTGACTTTAACCTCGGAGCAGTACTTC. Its protein product is CASSLTLTSEQYF.

The V and J genes are TRBV20-1 and TRBJ1-5; D is unresolved. The V end was cut by 0 bases, the J end by 9 bases, with 6 bases between. This CDR3 is built from 11 residues. The germline V gene encodes CDR1 DFQATT and CDR2 SNEGSKA (reference sequence). CDR3 amino acids: CSARDLGPQHF. Here the CDR3 DNA reads TGCAGTGCTAGAGATTTGGGGCCCCAGCATTTT.

V usage is TRBV2 and J usage is TRBJ1-5, with D possibly matching TRBD1 (6 bases). Germline V gene data show CDR1 as SNHLY and CDR2 as FYNNEI. V gave up 5 bases and J gave up 3 bases, with 23 bases separating them. The CDR3 has 18 amino acids. CDR3 protein: CASSTKDDRGGPNQPQHF. The DNA of the CDR3 is TGTGCCAGCAGTACCAAGGACGACAGAGGGGGTCCCAATCAGCCCCAGCATTTT.

The chain links TRBV3-1 to TRBJ2-1; a weak D match, TRBD1 (5 bases). CDR1 and CDR2 (germline): LGHDT, YNNKEL (reference sequence). V was shortened by 0 bases and J by 5 bases, with 11 bases between the two germline ends. The CDR3 runs 15 residues. CDR3 protein: CASSQDHRTNNEQFF. The CDR3 coding sequence is TGTGCCAGCAGCCAAGATCATAGGACAAACAATGAGCAGTTCTTC.

Turning to this clonotype: The junction differs from germline at one of its ends, possibly a read error. The chain links TRBV6-1 to TRBJ1-1; D is perhaps TRBD1 (6 bases). Germline values: CDR1 MNHNS, CDR2 SASEGT. The length of the CDR3 is 14 residues. The DNA for the CDR3 is TGTGCCGGCAGTGATGGGGGCTCACGCACTGAAGCTTTCTTT. Translated, it gives CAGSDGGSRTEAFF.

The gene calls are TRBV6-5 and TRBJ2-1, with D maybe TRBD1 (5 bases). V gave up 6 bases and J gave up 3 bases, with 18 bases separating them. There are 16 residues in the CDR3. Per the germline V gene, CDR1 is MNHEY and CDR2 is SVGAGI. CDR3: CASRYRQRGFYNEQFF. CDR3 sequence (DNA): TGTGCCAGCAGGTACAGACAGAGAGGCTTCTACAATGAGCAGTTCTTC.

This clonotype was seen only a few times. This chain joins TRBV2 and TRBJ2-3; D might be TRBD1 or TRBD2, each matching 5 bases. The V gene lost 7 bases and the J gene lost 2 bases, with 37 bases spanning the gap. The V gene's germline CDR1 is SNHLY and CDR2 FYNNEI. This CDR3 has 22 residues. As DNA, the CDR3 is TGTGCCAGCAACCTCGTCAGGGAGCTTGGGCGCTTAGCTGGCCATAACACAGATACGCAGTATTTT. Residues: CASNLVRELGRLAGHNTDTQYF. Drawing the rest from reference TRBV2 and TRBJ2-3, the complete variable domain is EPEVTQTPSHQVTQMGQEVILRCVPISNHLYFYWYRQILGQKVEFLVSFYNNEISEKSEIFDDQFSVERPDGSNFTLKIRSTKLEDSAMYFCASNLVRELGRLAGHNTDTQYFGPGTRLTVL.

In this sample, this clonotype turned up a few times. V is TRBV11-2 and J is TRBJ2-1; D is unresolved. The CDR3 is made up of 14 amino acids. Germline values: CDR1 SGHAT, CDR2 FQNNGV. Trimming removed 1 base from V and 7 bases from J, with 11 bases in between. The CDR3 DNA is TGTGCCAGCAGCTTAGGAGGAAGGATAAATGAGCAGTTCTTC. Residues: CASSLGGRINEQFF.

The rearrangement links TRBV7-9 to TRBJ2-7; D remains unclear. The germline CDR1 and CDR2 sequences are SEHNR and FQNEAQ (reference sequence). CDR3 size: 13 residues. Trimming cost V 4 bases and J 2 bases, with 9 bases left between them. The CDR3 DNA sequence: TGTGCCAGCAGCTCCCGTGGGCCCTACGAGCAGTACTTC. Translated: CASSSRGPYEQYF.

The gene calls are TRBV20-1 and TRBJ2-1; D tentatively reads TRBD1 or TRBD2 (5 bases each). Trimming stripped 4 bases from V and 5 bases from J, with 15 bases between. Germline V lookup: CDR1 DFQATT, CDR2 SNEGSKA (reference sequence). This CDR3 is built from 14 residues. The CDR3 here is CSAMGTSLNNEQFF. The CDR3 coding sequence is TGCAGTGCTATGGGGACCAGTTTAAACAATGAGCAGTTCTTC.

This clonotype came up a few times. The chain uses TRBV25-1 and TRBJ2-3; TRBD1 matches 8 bases. Germline CDR1 is MGHDK and CDR2 is SYGVNS. CDR3 size: 16 residues. Trimming took 3 bases from V and 2 from J; bases not matched to a gene: 7. In nucleotides, the CDR3 is TGTGCCAGCAGTGAGGGCGACAGGGGTGTCACAGATACGCAGTATTTT. It yields the protein CASSEGDRGVTDTQYF.

Only a few counts were recorded for this clonotype. V gene TRBV28 combines with J gene TRBJ2-7, with D perhaps matching TRBD2 (7 bases). The CDR3 spans 11 residues. The V gene's germline CDR1 is MDHEN and CDR2 SYDVKM. Trimming removed 6 bases at V and 10 bases at J, with 13 bases between. In DNA, the CDR3 is TGTGCCAGCAGCTCAAGGGGGGGACAGTACTTC. Amino acids: CASSSRGGQYF.

The V call is TRBV10-2, the J call TRBJ2-3; 7 bases line up with TRBD1. The CDR3 is made up of 14 amino acids. Germline CDR1 is WSHSY and CDR2 is SAAADI. V gave up 6 bases and J gave up 3 bases; unmatched junction bases: 6. Here the CDR3 DNA reads TGCGCCAGCAGGGAAAGACAGGGTACAGATACGCAGTATTTT. It yields the protein CASRERQGTDTQYF.

The chain employs TRBV5-1 and TRBJ1-1; D might be TRBD1 (5 bases). CDR3 length: 14 residues. Per the germline V gene, CDR1 is SGHRS and CDR2 is YFSETQ. V was pared by 4 bases and J by 4 bases, with 14 bases between. For the CDR3, the DNA is TGCGCCAGCAGCGTGGAAAGGGGTATCACTGAAGCTTTCTTT. Translation: CASSVERGITEAFF.

V gene TRBV12-3 or TRBV12-4 combines with J gene TRBJ1-1; D is unresolved. V was pared by 6 bases and J by 8 bases, with 16 bases between. The CDR3 loop spans 13 amino acids. Here the CDR3 reads CASRADGVTEAFF. The CDR3, as DNA: TGTGCCAGCAGAGCCGACGGAGTAACAGAAGCTTTCTTT.

A word on this clonotype: The germline gene is not matched at one end of the junction; a read error may be the cause. J is TRBJ2-5 and V is TRBV29-1; 9 bases map to TRBD1. The end of the DNA aligns better with TRBJ2-7, so the J call may be wrong. Per germline, CDR1 SQVTM and CDR2 ANQGSEA. The CDR3 loop spans 12 amino acids. CDR3 coding DNA: TGCGGCGTTGAGGGACAGGGCTACGAGCAGTACTTC. This translates into CGVEGQGYEQYF.

The chain joins TRBV9 to TRBJ2-7; the D is unclear. There are 17 residues in the CDR3. The germline CDR1 and CDR2 sequences are SGDLS and YYNGEE. V was pared by 0 bases and J by 2 bases, with 18 bases between. For the CDR3, the DNA is TGTGCCAGCAGCGTAGCTCCCGAAGGACCGCCAGCCTACGAGCAGTACTTC. It encodes CASSVAPEGPPAYEQYF.

The V and J genes are TRBV20-1 and TRBJ2-1; D ambiguous. With 3 bases removed from V and 0 bases from J, the gap between germline ends came to 9 bases. The CDR3 is 14 residues long. Germline V gene sequence: CDR1 DFQATT, CDR2 SNEGSKA (reference sequence). As DNA, the CDR3 is TGCAGTGCTAGGGGTGCACTCTCCTACAATGAGCAGTTCTTC. Protein: CSARGALSYNEQFF.

This clonotype was counted only a few times. This sequence joins TRBV6-5 and TRBJ2-7; D is unclear. The V and J ends lost 2 bases and 1 base respectively, with 9 bases between them. Germline V lookup: CDR1 MNHEY, CDR2 SVGAGI. The CDR3 covers 14 residues. CDR3 DNA: TGTGCCAGCAGTTACAGTGAACTGTCCTACGAGCAGTACTTC. This codes for CASSYSELSYEQYF.

This clonotype has only a few counts. V and J are TRBV10-3 and TRBJ2-7; D gene ambiguous. The CDR3 is 13 residues long. CDR1 is ENHRY, CDR2 SYGVKD, per germline. The V end lost 3 bases, the J end lost 2 bases, and 8 bases lay between the germline ends. CDR3 in amino acids: CAISDQETYEQYF. The CDR3, as DNA: TGTGCCATCAGTGATCAGGAGACCTACGAGCAGTACTTC.

This clonotype appeared a few times. The J gene is TRBJ2-5, the V gene TRBV4-1; D unresolved. V lost 1 base, J lost 2 bases, and 8 bases lay in between. The CDR3 is 14 residues long. In germline, CDR1 is MGHRA, CDR2 YSYEKL. The CDR3 loop is CASSQVLEQETQYF. The CDR3 bases are TGCGCCAGCAGCCAAGTTTTAGAACAAGAGACCCAGTACTTC.

The chain uses TRBV5-1 and TRBJ2-2; 7 bases are a match to TRBD2. Germline V gene sequence: CDR1 SGHRS, CDR2 YFSETQ. V shed 3 bases and J 0 bases; nucleotides not matched to a gene: 5. This CDR3 comprises 16 residues. CDR3: CASSSLAGPNTGELFF. DNA for the CDR3: TGCGCCAGCAGCTCCTTAGCGGGCCCGAACACCGGGGAGCTGTTTTTT.

This clonotype was seen a few times. The V call is TRBV7-2, the J call TRBJ2-3; the D gene is possibly TRBD1 (5 bases). Germline lookup yields CDR1 SGHTA and CDR2 FQGNSA. Trimming pared 1 base from V and 0 bases from J, leaving 11 bases between. The CDR3 contains 16 residues. CDR3 residues: CASSLVIGASTDTQYF. CDR3 nucleotides: TGTGCCAGCAGCTTAGTAATTGGGGCAAGCACAGATACGCAGTATTTT.

This clonotype has just a few counts. The V gene is TRBV6-1, the J gene TRBJ2-1; 12 bases align to TRBD2. Germline V gene sequence: CDR1 MNHNS, CDR2 SASEGT. V shed 2 bases and J 3 bases; nucleotides not matched to a gene: 5. The CDR3 runs 17 residues. DNA for the CDR3: TGTGCCAGCAGTGAACTAGCGGGGGGGCCCAGCTACAATGAGCAGTTCTTC. It translates to CASSELAGGPSYNEQFF.